The rows below give T cell receptor beta chains drawn from one sample of a study of long-term antiretroviral therapy in people with HIV. Libraries were prepared by immunoSEQ multiplex PCR; TCRdb keeps only in-frame clonotypes and omits some of them. The table includes roughly 50,000 clones, about 88% detected once. Sequencing was performed on unsorted PBMCs, taken 0.8 years after starting antiretroviral therapy. The receptors come from a woman younger than 35 with HIV. Both conserved end residues are part of each CDR3. D genes are given only for firm matches. Only some rows state a clone size, as once, few, many or a class for expanded clones.

>-|TRBV7-2|TRBD1|TRBJ2-7
TGTGCCAGCAGTCCTCCGGGACAGGGGTTTCGCGAGCAGTACTTC
CASSPPGQGFREQYF
>-|TRBV7-6|-|TRBJ2-3
TGTGCCAGCAGCTTTGGGGCTAAGGGGACTCTCACAGATACGCAGTATTTT
CASSFGAKGTLTDTQYF
>-|TRBV4-1|-|TRBJ1-3
TGCGCCAGCAGCCAAGATCGTCTCAAGAACTCTGGAAACACCATATATTTT
CASSQDRLKNSGNTIYF
>once|TRBV7-3|-|TRBJ2-5
TGTGCCAGCAGCTTAACAGGAGGGGGCAGAGAGACCCAGTACTTC
CASSLTGGGRETQYF
>-|TRBV9|-|TRBJ2-3
TGTGCCAGCAGCACTCAAGGCGGGCGTACTTCAGATACGCAGTATTTT
CASSTQGGRTSDTQYF
>-|TRBV6-5|-|TRBJ2-5
TGTGCCAGCAGTCCTAGCAGGGCTCAAGAGACCCAGTACTTC
CASSPSRAQETQYF
>-|TRBV25-1|-|TRBJ1-1
TGTGCCAGCAGTGGAGGCAGACCCTGGGGGACTGAAGCTTTCTTT
CASSGGRPWGTEAFF
>few|TRBV7-8|TRBD1|TRBJ1-1
TGTGCCAGCAGCTTAGAGGTGGGCAGGGGGGCTTTCTTT
CASSLEVGRGAFF
>few|TRBV5-1|TRBD2|TRBJ2-7
TGCGCCAGCAGCTCTTCTAGCGGCTACGAGCAGTACTTC
CASSSSSGYEQYF
>few|TRBV2|-|TRBJ1-5
TGTGCCAGCAGTGATGCCGGGGGGCTAGATCAGCCCCAGCATTTT
CASSDAGGLDQPQHF
>-|TRBV5-5|TRBD2|TRBJ2-6
TGTGCCAGCAGCCCCCGGACTAGCGGCGGACTTTCTGGGGCCAACGTCCTGACTTTC
CASSPRTSGGLSGANVLTF
>-|TRBV19|TRBD1|TRBJ2-5
TGTGCCAGTAGTATAGGGACAGGGTCCCCAGAGACCCAGTACTTC
CASSIGTGSPETQYF
>-|TRBV27|TRBD1|TRBJ1-1
TGTGCCAGCAGTCCACGGACAGGGGGCTCAGCTTTCTTT
CASSPRTGGSAFF
>-|TRBV7-9|-|TRBJ2-6
TGTGCCAGCAGCTTACAGGGGAGTTTGACCAACGTCCTGACTTTC
CASSLQGSLTNVLTF
>-|TRBV4-1|-|TRBJ2-1
TGCGCCAGCAGCCCTCTTCATCGAACTAATCATGAGCAGTTCTTC
CASSPLHRTNHEQFF
>-|TRBV5-6|-|TRBJ2-5
TGTGCCAGCAGCCACTACGGCAGGGCAAAACAAGAGACCCAGTACTTC
CASSHYGRAKQETQYF